This TCR beta chain was identified in a study of T cells in Graves' hyperthyroidism and ophthalmopathy. Across the study: Blood was drawn when the patient was first diagnosed and still untreated.

This clonotype was seen once. This may stem from a read error, because a much larger clone lies one nucleotide away. Researchers amplified the TCR beta CDR3 regions from RNA transcripts. HTBI primers were used for first-round RT-PCR of the TCR CDR3. TCRdb fed the multiplex PCR reads into MiXCR, producing one record per CDR3 protein. This repertoire shows 300,000 to 400,000 distinct CDR3 sequences, 15% to 20% found once; its top ten account for approximately 49%. The PBMCs were taken from about 10 ml of fresh peripheral blood. Germline V lookup: CDR1 LGHDT, CDR2 YNNKEL (reference sequence). This CDR3 spans 15 amino acids.

The sample was blood. V and J are TRBV3-1 and TRBJ2-5, with TRBD2 as a possible D gene (5 bases). The better agreement between TRBJ2-1 and the DNA end casts doubt on the J call. This TCR was recovered from a woman aged 50 to 60 with Graves' hyperthyroidism. CDR3 in DNA: TGTGCCAGCAGCCAAGTGGGTAGCGTCCAAGAGACCCAGTTCTTC. Encoded protein: CASSQVGSVQETQFF.